Following are 17 T cell receptor beta chains from one sample sequenced in a study of response to subunit inactivated influenza vaccine. TCRdb passed the RT-PCR reads through MiXCR, listing each CDR3 protein once. This sample yields about 520,000 distinct CDR3 sequences, of which around 25% are seen a single time; approximately 2% belongs to the top ten. This specimen was CD4+ T cells sorted from PBMCs, taken 5 days after vaccination. The receptors shown here come from a man between 45 and 60 years old who received an inactivated influenza vaccine.

This clonotype was observed a handful of times. The V call is TRBV27, the J call TRBJ2-7; D remains unclear. Per the germline V gene, CDR1 is MNHEY and CDR2 is SMNVEV (reference sequence). CDR3 length equals 11 residues. The V gene lost 6 bases and the J gene lost 6 bases, with 9 bases spanning the gap. The chain's CDR3 is CASSHGLEQYF. As DNA, the CDR3 is TGTGCCAGCAGCCACGGGCTCGAGCAGTACTTC.

This clonotype was counted between two and nine times. The chain couples TRBV4-3 to TRBJ1-6; D gene unclear. Per germline, CDR1 LGHNA and CDR2 YSLEER. This CDR3 spans 13 amino acids. The V end lost 0 bases, the J end lost 10 bases, and 7 bases lay between the germline ends. CDR3 residues: CASSQDWGSPLHF. In DNA form, the CDR3 reads TGCGCCAGCAGCCAAGATTGGGGATCACCCCTCCACTTT.

The chain is built from TRBV4-3 and TRBJ2-3; 9 bases match TRBD2. Germline CDR1 is LGHNA and CDR2 is YSLEER. J was trimmed by 2 bases and V by 0 bases; bases with no gene match: 12. The CDR3 runs 19 residues. The CDR3 loop reads CASSQDLPGLATYTDTQYF. In DNA, the CDR3 is TGCGCCAGCAGCCAAGATCTACCAGGACTAGCGACTTACACAGATACGCAGTATTTT.

V and J are TRBV3-1 and TRBJ2-1, with 9 bases aligning to TRBD2. V shed 4 bases and J 3 bases; nucleotides not matched to a gene: 1. This CDR3 has 14 residues. Germline V gene lookup returns CDR1 LGHDT and CDR2 YNNKEL (reference sequence). The CDR3 loop reads CASSLLAGYNEQFF. CDR3 nucleotide sequence: TGTGCCAGCAGCCTACTAGCGGGCTACAATGAGCAGTTCTTC.

J is TRBJ2-1 and V is TRBV19; D not certain. The CDR3 runs 11 residues. V lost 6 bases to trimming and J lost 7 bases, with 7 bases between them. The germline gives CDR1 LNHDA, CDR2 SQIVND (reference sequence). CDR3 loop: CASRFENEQFF. CDR3 nucleotide sequence: TGTGCCAGTAGATTTGAGAATGAGCAGTTCTTC.

This clonotype was counted between two and nine times. The V gene is TRBV27, the J gene TRBJ2-4, with TRBD2 matching over 7 bases. CDR1 MNHEY and CDR2 SMNVEV come from the germline V gene (reference sequence). The CDR3 is 16 residues long. The J segment lost 3 bases and the V segment lost 0 bases, leaving 5 bases of the junction unmatched. For the CDR3, the DNA is TGTGCCAGCAGTTTATCAAGCGGGGTCAGCAAAAACATTCAGTACTTC. Its protein is CASSLSSGVSKNIQYF.

The chain joins TRBV20-1 to TRBJ2-5; the D is unclear. Germline assignment: CDR1 DFQATT and CDR2 SNEGSKA (reference sequence). Trimming pared 6 bases from V and 2 bases from J, leaving 19 bases between. CDR3 length equals 15 residues. CDR3 region: CSATPLRGIQETQYF. CDR3 bases: TGCAGTGCCACACCGTTGCGAGGAATTCAAGAGACCCAGTACTTC.

The J gene is TRBJ2-1, the V gene TRBV5-4; tentative D call: TRBD1 (6 bases). V gave up 0 bases and J gave up 15 bases, with 10 bases separating them. Germline loops: CDR1 SGHNT, CDR2 YYREEE (reference sequence). This CDR3 region has 11 residues. The CDR3 here is CASSLVGDMFF. CDR3 in DNA: TGTGCCAGCAGCTTGGTGGGGGACATGTTCTTC.

This clonotype has a handful of counts. The chain couples TRBV20-1 to TRBJ2-4; 10 bases agree with TRBD2. The junction had 2 bases not matched to a gene; V was cut back by 5 bases and J by 4 bases. Germline V lookup: CDR1 DFQATT, CDR2 SNEGSKA (reference sequence). The CDR3 extends over 13 amino acids. This chain's CDR3 is CSARTSGKNIQYF. DNA for the CDR3: TGCAGTGCTCGGACTAGCGGAAAAAACATTCAGTACTTC.

This rearrangement joins TRBV18 to TRBJ2-7; 8 bases align to TRBD2. The CDR3 contains 14 residues. Trimming took 3 bases from V and 3 from J; bases not matched to a gene: 4. Per germline, CDR1 KGHSH and CDR2 LQKENI. CDR3 DNA: TGTGCCAGCTCACCCTCCGGGACTAGCTACGAGCAGTACTTC. It encodes CASSPSGTSYEQYF.

V and J are TRBV20-1 and TRBJ2-7; 12 positions match TRBD2. V lost 5 bases, J lost 2 bases, and 1 base stayed unmatched. The CDR3 sequence is 13 residues long. Germline loops: CDR1 DFQATT, CDR2 SNEGSKA (reference sequence). The CDR3 reads CSALAGGPYEQYF. Here the CDR3 DNA reads TGCAGTGCTCTAGCGGGAGGGCCCTACGAGCAGTACTTC.

The chain joins TRBV6-1 to TRBJ2-7; D is unresolved. The germline V gene encodes CDR1 MNHNS and CDR2 SASEGT. V was pared by 8 bases and J by 1 base, with 9 bases between. This CDR3 contains 12 residues. CDR3 sequence reads: CASDDPSYEQYF. The CDR3 DNA sequence: TGTGCCAGCGACGACCCTTCCTACGAGCAGTACTTC.

The V gene is TRBV18, the J gene TRBJ2-5; D unclear. The CDR3 is made up of 13 amino acids. Trimming pared 6 bases from V and 0 bases from J, leaving 8 bases between. In germline, CDR1 is KGHSH, CDR2 LQKENI. The DNA of the CDR3 is TGTGCCAGCTCTCCCGGGTACCAAGAGACCCAGTACTTC. Translating it yields CASSPGYQETQYF.

This rearrangement joins TRBV11-1 to TRBJ2-5; D might be TRBD1 (6 bases). The germline V gene has CDR1 SGHAT and CDR2 FQDESV (reference sequence). The CDR3 is made up of 14 amino acids. V was clipped by 5 bases and J by 4 bases, with 14 bases between them. The CDR3 protein is CASSEQGGAETQYF. The DNA of the CDR3 is TGTGCCAGCAGCGAACAGGGCGGCGCAGAGACCCAGTACTTC.

The J gene is TRBJ1-2, the V gene TRBV12-3 or TRBV12-4; unclear D gene. With 6 bases removed from V and 4 bases from J, the gap between germline ends came to 21 bases. This CDR3 has 16 amino acids. The CDR3 sequence is CASSPSPGLGSYGYTF. The CDR3 coding sequence is TGTGCCAGCAGCCCGAGTCCGGGTTTGGGGAGCTATGGCTACACCTTC.

The rearrangement joins TRBV4-3 to TRBJ2-1; 12 bases line up with TRBD2. The ends lost 1 base at V and 5 bases at J; junction bases unmatched: 3. Germline-derived CDR1 and CDR2 are LGHNA and YSLEER. The CDR3 consists of 16 residues. The CDR3 DNA follows: TGCGCCAGCAGCCAAGTTCTAGCGGGGGGGGACAATGAGCAGTTCTTC. Translation: CASSQVLAGGDNEQFF.

This clonotype was detected only a few times. The chain employs TRBV20-1 and TRBJ2-1; 13 positions match TRBD2. The junction had 4 bases not matched to a gene; V was cut back by 5 bases and J by 6 bases. Germline CDR1 DFQATT, CDR2 SNEGSKA (reference sequence). The CDR3 length is 14 residues. The CDR3 sequence: CSAPTSGRANEQFF. The DNA for the CDR3 is TGCAGTGCTCCAACTAGCGGGAGGGCCAATGAGCAGTTCTTC.